These 32 T cell receptor beta chains originate from one sample sequenced in a study of cytomegalovirus exposure and HLA in healthy donors. The primer mix had 60 Vbeta and 13 Jbeta primers. TCRdb's table, derived via immunoSEQ multiplex PCR, lists solely in-frame clones and lacks some. This sample has around 150,000 clones; about 80% occur once, and the top ten carry about 0.93%. Sample: PBMCs. These receptor sequences come from a woman aged 45-60 years in good health and CMV-seropositive.

The chain links TRBV28 to TRBJ2-4; D uncertain. CDR1 and CDR2 (germline): MDHEN, SYDVKM. V lost 2 bases and J lost 2, with 16 bases in between. This CDR3 has 17 amino acids. The CDR3 DNA reads TGTGCCAGCAGTTTACGGTCTCTTCGATCAACCAAAAACATTCAGTACTTC. It is translated as CASSLRSLRSTKNIQYF.

This chain connects TRBV6-5 to TRBJ2-7; 10 bases are a match to TRBD1. With V trimmed by 6 bases and J by 3 bases, 8 bases remained unmatched. The CDR3 loop spans 15 amino acids. The V gene's germline CDR1 is MNHEY and CDR2 SVGAGI. The DNA of the CDR3 is TGTGCCAGCAGACCCATCGGGACAGGGGTCTACGAGCAGTACTTC. The encoded protein is CASRPIGTGVYEQYF.

This chain uses TRBV29-1 with TRBJ2-4; tentatively, D is TRBD1 (6 bases). Germline-derived CDR1 and CDR2 are SQVTM and ANQGSEA. The CDR3 loop spans 13 amino acids. The V end was cut by 4 bases, the J end by 3 bases, with 10 bases between. CDR3 coding DNA: TGCAGCGTTGCGACAGGCAACAAAAACATTCAGTACTTC. The encoded protein is CSVATGNKNIQYF.

This chain links TRBV9 with TRBJ2-7; tentative D call: TRBD1 (6 bases). The CDR3 spans 13 residues. CDR1 and CDR2 (germline): SGDLS, YYNGEE. V lost 3 bases to trimming and J lost 3 bases, with 10 bases between them. The CDR3 sequence: CASSATGSYEQYF. The CDR3 DNA is TGTGCCAGCAGCGCTACAGGGAGCTACGAGCAGTACTTC.

This clone was counted a few times. The V and J genes are TRBV19 and TRBJ2-7; 7 nucleotides line up with TRBD2. Per germline, CDR1 LNHDA and CDR2 SQIVND (reference sequence). This CDR3 region has 14 residues. V lost 3 bases to trimming and J lost 3 bases; unmatched junction nucleotides: 5. The CDR3, as DNA: TGTGCCAGTAGTATTGGGGGGGAAAACTACGAGCAGTACTTC. Its translation is CASSIGGENYEQYF.

The J gene is TRBJ2-7, the V gene TRBV7-2, with unresolved D. The germline V and J ends were trimmed by 5 bases and 0 bases, with 11 bases remaining between them. The CDR3 sequence is 14 residues long. The germline gives CDR1 SGHTA, CDR2 FQGNSA. The CDR3 protein is CASSPSYSSYEQYF. DNA for the CDR3: TGTGCCAGCAGCCCAAGTTATAGCTCCTACGAGCAGTACTTC.

The rearrangement links TRBV6-1 to TRBJ2-1, with 13 nucleotides matching TRBD2. Germline assignment: CDR1 MNHNS and CDR2 SASEGT. There are 17 residues in the CDR3. The V and J ends lost 4 bases and 7 bases, in that order; junction bases with no gene match: 10. The CDR3 sequence: CASSAGVRLAGGNEQFF. CDR3 in DNA: TGTGCCAGCAGTGCGGGGGTAAGACTAGCGGGAGGAAATGAGCAGTTCTTC.

The chain couples TRBV13 to TRBJ2-2; D gene ambiguous. CDR1 is PRHDT, CDR2 FYEKMQ, per germline (reference sequence). This CDR3 spans 13 amino acids. Trimming shortened V by 0 bases and J by 10 bases, and 9 bases separated the two germline ends. CDR3 sequence (DNA): TGTGCCAGCAGCTTAGGAGGATGGGCGGAGCTGTTTTTT. The encoded protein is CASSLGGWAELFF.

The chain uses TRBV6-1 and TRBJ1-5; D gene unclear. The CDR3 sequence is 15 residues long. The germline CDR1 and CDR2 sequences are MNHNS and SASEGT. V gave up 3 bases and J gave up 2 bases, with 11 bases separating them. CDR3 in DNA: TGTGCCAGCAGTGAGAGGGTGGTGGGCAATCAGCCCCAGCATTTT. Encoded protein: CASSERVVGNQPQHF.

V gene TRBV29-1 combines with J gene TRBJ2-7; the match to TRBD1 covers 7 bases. The V gene end was trimmed by 7 bases and the J gene end by 2 bases; junction bases not matched to a gene: 2. CDR3 length: 11 residues. CDR1 and CDR2 (germline): SQVTM, ANQGSEA. The CDR3 DNA follows: TGCAGCGCTGGGACAGCCTACGAGCAGTACTTC. Residues: CSAGTAYEQYF.

The genes are TRBV5-1 and TRBJ1-3; D remains ambiguous. From germline, CDR1 is SGHRS and CDR2 YFSETQ. CDR3 length: 15 amino acids. The ends were cut back, 0 bases at V and 4 bases at J, with 11 bases in the middle. CDR3 DNA: TGCGCCAGCAGCTTGGAGCCTCCCTCCGGAAACACCATATATTTT. Its protein product is CASSLEPPSGNTIYF.

The V and J genes are TRBV2 and TRBJ1-1, with D uncertain. The CDR3 extends over 12 amino acids. V was cut by 11 bases and J by 0 bases, with 10 bases left in between. The germline gives CDR1 SNHLY, CDR2 FYNNEI. This CDR3 is CASSPVNTEAFF. CDR3 sequence (DNA): TGTGCCTCATCCCCAGTGAACACTGAAGCTTTCTTT. Together with reference TRBV2 and TRBJ1-1, the CDR3 gives the full variable domain: EPEVTQTPSHQVTQMGQEVILRCVPISNHLYFYWYRQILGQKVEFLVSFYNNEISEKSEIFDDQFSVERPDGSNFTLKIRSTKLEDSAMYFCASSPVNTEAFFGQGTRLTVV.

The chain links TRBV7-2 to TRBJ2-1; no firm D call. V shed 3 bases and J shed 0 bases, with 9 bases lying between them. The germline V gene encodes CDR1 SGHTA and CDR2 FQGNSA. The CDR3 extends over 15 amino acids. The CDR3 nucleotides are TGTGCCAGCAGCTTGGCCCTAGGCTCCTACAATGAGCAGTTCTTC. Translation: CASSLALGSYNEQFF.

The CDR3 protein is CASSSVIQETQYF. The CDR3 region has the DNA TGTGCCAGTAGTTCGGTAATTCAAGAGACCCAGTACTTC. The chain links TRBV19 to TRBJ2-5, with unresolved D. CDR1 and CDR2 from the germline V gene are LNHDA and SQIVND (reference sequence). V was trimmed by 5 bases and J by 2 bases, leaving 9 bases between them. The CDR3 runs 13 residues.

The rearrangement uses TRBV28 and TRBJ2-3; 7 bases match TRBD2. The germline V gene has CDR1 MDHEN and CDR2 SYDVKM. Unmatched junction bases numbered 8, after V lost 8 bases and J lost 0 bases. This CDR3 has 15 residues. CDR3 loop: CASGVLRGSTDTQYF. The CDR3 nucleotides are TGTGCCAGCGGGGTCTTGCGGGGGAGCACAGATACGCAGTATTTT.

The V gene is TRBV14, the J gene TRBJ1-1, with D possibly TRBD1 on 6 matching bases. Germline loops: CDR1 SGHDN, CDR2 FVKESK. The CDR3 contains 16 residues. The V and J ends lost 0 bases and 5 bases respectively, with 16 bases between them. CDR3 loop: CASSQDPLDSRTEAFF. The CDR3 DNA sequence: TGTGCCAGCAGCCAAGACCCACTGGACAGTCGGACTGAAGCTTTCTTT.

DNA of the CDR3: TGCGCCAGCAGTGAGGGACAGAGAACCGAAGCTTTCTTT. Translating it yields CASSEGQRTEAFF. The genes are TRBV10-2 and TRBJ1-1, with D possibly TRBD1 on 6 matching bases. This CDR3 comprises 13 residues. Germline CDR1 and CDR2: WSHSY and SAAADI. Trimming removed 2 bases at V and 8 bases at J, with 12 bases between.

There are a few counts of this clone. The rearrangement joins TRBV2 to TRBJ1-2; perhaps TRBD1 as D (5 bases). This CDR3 has 13 amino acids. Germline loops: CDR1 SNHLY, CDR2 FYNNEI. Between the trimmed V and J ends, which lost 6 bases and 6 bases, there was a span of 14 bases. The CDR3 DNA is TGTGCCAGCAGAGCTGAAACAGGACATGGCTACACCTTC. The encoded protein is CASRAETGHGYTF.

The rearrangement joins TRBV2 to TRBJ1-2, with D perhaps matching TRBD1 (5 bases). Trimming shortened V by 4 bases and J by 3 bases, and 9 bases separated the two germline ends. Looked up from germline, CDR1 is SNHLY and CDR2 is FYNNEI. The CDR3 spans 13 residues. Written as DNA, the CDR3 is TGTGCCAGCAGTGGGTTAGGGGACTATGGCTACACCTTC. Translating it yields CASSGLGDYGYTF.

V gene TRBV2 combines with J gene TRBJ2-3; 12 nucleotides agree with TRBD2. The germline gives CDR1 SNHLY, CDR2 FYNNEI. This CDR3 is 15 amino acids long. The trim removed 7 bases at V and 6 bases at J, leaving 8 bases unmatched. In DNA, the CDR3 is TGTGCCAGCAAAAATCTAGCGGGGGGGATGGATACGCAGTATTTT. It is translated as CASKNLAGGMDTQYF.

This clone was seen a few times. The chain couples TRBV5-8 to TRBJ2-7, with 15 bases aligning to TRBD2. The CDR3 has 17 residues. V shed 4 bases, J shed 0 bases, and the junction held 5 bases outside the gene matches. CDR1 is SGHTS and CDR2 is YDEGEE in the germline V gene. The CDR3 protein is CASSPGLAGGSSYEQYF. CDR3 nucleotide sequence: TGTGCCAGCAGCCCCGGACTAGCGGGAGGGAGCTCCTACGAGCAGTACTTC.

The genes are TRBV2 and TRBJ1-2, with TRBD1 matching over 7 bases. From germline, CDR1 is SNHLY and CDR2 FYNNEI. This CDR3 has 13 residues. V lost 6 bases and J lost 6; bases outside the gene matches: 7. CDR3 loop: CASSVDRANGYTF. CDR3 bases: TGTGCCAGCAGCGTTGACAGGGCAAATGGCTACACCTTC.

The rearrangement uses TRBV7-2 and TRBJ2-5; 9 bases agree with TRBD1. Trimming took 1 base from V and 5 from J; bases not matched to a gene: 2. The CDR3 runs 14 residues. Per germline, CDR1 SGHTA and CDR2 FQGNSA. Here the CDR3 reads CASSLGTGAETQYF. In DNA, the CDR3 is TGTGCCAGCAGCTTAGGGACAGGGGCCGAGACCCAGTACTTC.

This clone appeared a few times. The rearrangement links TRBV6-1 to TRBJ2-1; TRBD1 is a possible D gene (6 bases). Between the trimmed V and J ends, which lost 1 base and 5 bases, there was a span of 15 bases. The CDR3 has 16 amino acids. CDR1 and CDR2 (germline): MNHNS, SASEGT. The CDR3 reads CASSEEPGVKNNEQFF. CDR3 bases: TGTGCCAGCAGTGAAGAACCAGGGGTAAAAAACAATGAGCAGTTCTTC.

The gene calls are TRBV20-1 and TRBJ1-2, with 9 bases that match TRBD1. CDR1 is DFQATT and CDR2 is SNEGSKA in the germline V gene (reference sequence). J lost 5 bases, V lost 6 bases, and 1 base had no gene match. The CDR3 sequence is 11 residues long. CDR3 sequence reads: CSAGTGYGYTF. The CDR3 region has the DNA TGCAGTGCCGGGACAGGGTATGGCTACACCTTC.

The chain links TRBV28 to TRBJ2-7; 11 nucleotides line up with TRBD1. The V and J ends lost 5 bases and 4 bases, in that order; junction bases with no gene match: 7. This CDR3 has 15 residues. The germline V gene has CDR1 MDHEN and CDR2 SYDVKM. The CDR3 spells CASSDGQGARYEQYF. The CDR3 DNA is TGTGCCAGCAGTGACGGACAGGGGGCGCGTTACGAGCAGTACTTC.

The chain carries TRBV7-9 and TRBJ2-3; 11 nucleotides align to TRBD1. The CDR3 spans 15 residues. From germline, CDR1 is SEHNR and CDR2 FQNEAQ (reference sequence). V shed 7 bases, J shed 1 base, and the junction held 4 bases outside the gene matches. CDR3 amino acids: CASNMGQGGTDTQYF. In nucleotides, the CDR3 is TGTGCCAGCAACATGGGACAGGGGGGCACAGATACGCAGTATTTT.

The chain combines TRBV7-9 with TRBJ2-2; 8 nucleotides agree with TRBD1. The CDR3 loop spans 17 amino acids. Looked up from germline, CDR1 is SEHNR and CDR2 is FQNEAQ (reference sequence). Losses at the gene ends were 1 base for V and 6 bases for J; bases not matched to a gene: 10. The CDR3 spells CASSLVRTGSYAGELFF. The DNA of the CDR3 is TGTGCCAGCAGCTTAGTACGGACAGGGAGTTACGCCGGGGAGCTGTTTTTT. The variable domain in full, with the rest retrieved from reference TRBV7-9 and TRBJ2-2, is DTGVSQNPRHKITKRGQNVTFRCDPISEHNRLYWYRQTLGQGPEFLTYFQNEAQLEKSRLLSDRFSAERPKGSFSTLEIQRTEQGDSAMYLCASSLVRTGSYAGELFFGEGSRLTVL.

The chain joins TRBV11-1 to TRBJ2-5, with D perhaps TRBD1 (6 bases). From germline, CDR1 is SGHAT and CDR2 FQDESV (reference sequence). Deletions cut 5 bases from V and 5 bases from J, with 12 bases between. The CDR3 sequence is 13 residues long. The CDR3 sequence is CASSTDSRETQYF. In DNA form, the CDR3 reads TGTGCCAGCAGCACGGACAGCCGGGAGACCCAGTACTTC. The variable domain in full, with the rest retrieved from reference TRBV11-1 and TRBJ2-5, is EAEVAQSPRYKITEKSQAVAFWCDPISGHATLYWYRQILGQGPELLVQFQDESVVDDSQLPKDRFSAERLKGVDSTLKIQPAELGDSAMYLCASSTDSRETQYFGPGTRLLVL.

The chain employs TRBV6-4 and TRBJ1-4, with D possibly TRBD1 on 5 matching bases. The CDR3 length is 13 residues. Germline assignment: CDR1 MRHNA and CDR2 SNTAGT. The V end lost 6 bases, the J end lost 7 bases, and 12 bases lay between the germline ends. CDR3 in amino acids: CASSSQGFEKLFF. The CDR3 region has the DNA TGTGCCAGCAGCTCCCAGGGTTTTGAAAAACTGTTTTTT.

This sequence joins TRBV7-2 and TRBJ1-1, with D possibly TRBD1 on 6 matching bases. This CDR3 has 13 residues. Germline V lookup: CDR1 SGHTA, CDR2 FQGNSA. V shed 7 bases and J shed 6 bases, with 15 bases lying between them. CDR3 protein: CASKNRVGAEAFF. CDR3 in DNA: TGTGCCAGCAAAAACAGGGTGGGGGCTGAAGCTTTCTTT. Based on the CDR3 plus reference TRBV7-2 and TRBJ1-1, the full variable domain is GAGVSQSPSNKVTEKGKDVELRCDPISGHTALYWYRQSLGQGLEFLIYFQGNSAPDKSGLPSDRFSAERTGGSVSTLTIQRTQQEDSAVYLCASKNRVGAEAFFGQGTRLTVV.

This clone has only a few counts. The rearrangement links TRBV28 to TRBJ2-3, with 8 bases that match TRBD1. The CDR3 consists of 16 residues. Germline lookup yields CDR1 MDHEN and CDR2 SYDVKM. After removal of 4 bases from V and 0 bases from J, the junction contained 6 bases not matched to a gene. DNA for the CDR3: TGTGCCAGCAGTTCGACAGGGGACCCTAGCACAGATACGCAGTATTTT. Its translation: CASSSTGDPSTDTQYF.